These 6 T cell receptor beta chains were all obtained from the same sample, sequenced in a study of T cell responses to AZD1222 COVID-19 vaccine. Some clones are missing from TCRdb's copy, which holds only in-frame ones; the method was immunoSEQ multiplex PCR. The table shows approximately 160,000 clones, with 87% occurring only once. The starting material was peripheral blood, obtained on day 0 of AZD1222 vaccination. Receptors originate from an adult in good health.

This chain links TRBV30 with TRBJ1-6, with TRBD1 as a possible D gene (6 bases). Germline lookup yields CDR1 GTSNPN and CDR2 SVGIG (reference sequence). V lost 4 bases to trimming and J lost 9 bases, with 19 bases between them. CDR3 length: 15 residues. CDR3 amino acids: CAWNLGGARTSPLHF. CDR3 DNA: TGTGCCTGGAATCTGGGGGGCGCGAGGACTTCACCCCTCCACTTT. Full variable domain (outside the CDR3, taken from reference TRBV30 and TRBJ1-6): SQTIHQWPATLVQPVGSPLSLECTVEGTSNPNLYWYRQAAGRGLQLLFYSVGIGQISSEVPQNLSASRPQDRQFILSSKKLLLSDSGFYLCAWNLGGARTSPLHFGNGTRLTVT.

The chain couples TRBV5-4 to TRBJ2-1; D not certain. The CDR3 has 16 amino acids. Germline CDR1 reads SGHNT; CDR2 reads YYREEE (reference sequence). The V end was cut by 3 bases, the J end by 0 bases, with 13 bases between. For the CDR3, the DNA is TGTGCCAGCAGCTCGAACGGACCGGGCTCCTACAATGAGCAGTTCTTC. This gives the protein CASSSNGPGSYNEQFF.

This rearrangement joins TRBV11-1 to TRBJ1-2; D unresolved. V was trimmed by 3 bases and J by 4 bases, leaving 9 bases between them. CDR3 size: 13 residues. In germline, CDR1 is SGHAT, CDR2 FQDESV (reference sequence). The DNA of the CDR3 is TGTGCCAGCAGCTTCGGGCCCCTCTATGGCTACACCTTC. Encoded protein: CASSFGPLYGYTF.

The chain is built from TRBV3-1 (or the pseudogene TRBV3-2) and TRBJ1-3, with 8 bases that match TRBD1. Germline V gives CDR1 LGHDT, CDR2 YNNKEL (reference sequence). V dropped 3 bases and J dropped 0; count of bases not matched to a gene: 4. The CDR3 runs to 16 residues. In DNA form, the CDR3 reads TGTGCCAGCAGCCACGGACAGGGACTCTCTGGAAACACCATATATTTT. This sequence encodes CASSHGQGLSGNTIYF.

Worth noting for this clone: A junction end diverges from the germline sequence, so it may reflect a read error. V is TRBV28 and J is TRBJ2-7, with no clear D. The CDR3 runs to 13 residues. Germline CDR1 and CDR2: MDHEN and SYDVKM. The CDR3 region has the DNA TGTGCCAGCAGTTTAAGGACCCCCCGGGTAGTTCTATTC. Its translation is CASSLRTPRVVLF. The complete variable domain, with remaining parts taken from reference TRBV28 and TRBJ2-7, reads DVKVTQSSRYLVKRTGEKVFLECVQDMDHENMFWYRQDPGLGLRLIYFSYDVKMKEKGDIPEGYSVSREKKERFSLILESASTNQTSMYLCASSLRTPRVVLFGPGTRLTVT.

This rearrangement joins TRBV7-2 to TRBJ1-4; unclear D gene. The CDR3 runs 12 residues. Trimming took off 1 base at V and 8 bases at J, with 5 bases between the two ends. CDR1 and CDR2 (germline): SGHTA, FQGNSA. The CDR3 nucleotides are TGTGCCAGCAGCTTAGTAGGGGAAAAACTGTTTTTT. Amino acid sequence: CASSLVGEKLFF.